This T cell receptor beta chain derives from a study of blood T cell repertoires in COVID-19. Individuals aged about 18 to 100 years were recruited from approximately 24 US areas. Two consecutive negative NP/OP PCR tests, clearance, or resolved symptoms defined Cohort 3 recovery. Methods used by the authors: Researchers report that nucleated cell counts were estimated from reference gene primer amplification. Clones were read by immunoSEQ multiplex PCR, and TCRdb kept only the in-frame ones, dropping some. V and J calls and clone size are copied from that table; D and trimming were computed from the DNA. The sample yields 200,000 to 250,000 clones, over 75% seen once. The CDR3 has 16 residues. Germline lookup yields CDR1 SGHNT and CDR2 YYREEE (reference sequence). V shed 3 bases and J 8 bases; nucleotides not matched to a gene: 11.

The chain joins TRBV5-4 to TRBJ2-2, with 9 positions matching TRBD2. The clonotype was recovered from a woman in her sixties or seventies who had recovered from COVID-19. The sample taken for sequencing was PBMCs or T cells enriched from blood (not recorded which). CDR3 sequence (DNA): TGTGCCAGCAGCTCGATACAGGGACTAGCAAGGGGGGAGCTGTTTTTT. Translated: CASSSIQGLARGELFF.